These 26 T cell receptor beta chains share one sample of origin, sequenced in a study of blood T cell repertoires in COVID-19. Profiling relied on immunoSEQ multiplex PCR, and the TCRdb table lists in-frame clones only, not all of them. This sample yields roughly 230,000 clones, of which around 82% are seen a single time; 8.5% to 10% belongs to the top ten. Sequenced sample: peripheral blood. The receptors derive from a man aged 35 to 55 with active or convalescent COVID-19.

This chain links TRBV18 with TRBJ2-5; D might be TRBD2 (5 bases). This CDR3 has 12 residues. Germline CDR1 and CDR2: KGHSH and LQKENI. V was trimmed by 8 bases and J by 3 bases, leaving 10 bases between them. As DNA, the CDR3 is TGTGCCAGCACAAGAGGGAAAGAGACCCAGTACTTC. Translated: CASTRGKETQYF.

Comments on this clone: Additional DNA sequences in this sample encode the identical CDR3. J is TRBJ1-1 and V is TRBV29-1; D call uncertain. CDR3 size: 13 residues. The V end lost 1 base, the J end lost 2 bases, and 8 bases lay between the germline ends. Germline V CDR1 and CDR2: SQVTM, ANQGSEA. The CDR3, as DNA: TGCAGCGTTGAAGGAGGTTTTAACACTGAAGCTTTCTTT. Its translation: CSVEGGFNTEAFF.

This clone was counted a single time. An end of the junction differs from the germline gene, which may be a read error. At the DNA level, this CDR3 is encoded by other sequences in the same sample as well. This sequence joins TRBV24-1 and TRBJ2-7; D might be TRBD1 (5 bases). CDR1 is KGHDR, CDR2 SFDVKD, per germline. CDR3 length: 15 residues. The CDR3 DNA is TGTGCCACCAGTGATTGGACGCAGGGCGGATACGAGCAGTACTTT. Translating gives CATSDWTQGGYEQYF.

The chain combines TRBV6-6 with TRBJ2-2, with D possibly TRBD2 on 6 matching bases. The CDR3 length is 15 residues. The ends were cut back, 0 bases at V and 6 bases at J, with 11 bases in the middle. The germline gives CDR1 MNHNY, CDR2 SVGAGI (reference sequence). CDR3 sequence: CASSYSGRGPGELFF. In nucleotides, the CDR3 is TGTGCCAGCAGTTACTCTGGGCGGGGCCCCGGGGAGCTGTTTTTT.

The rearrangement uses TRBV5-4 and TRBJ2-7, with D possibly being TRBD2 (7 bases). Trimming cost V 3 bases and J 6 bases, with 16 bases left between them. The CDR3 spans 14 residues. Per germline, CDR1 SGHNT and CDR2 YYREEE (reference sequence). The CDR3 coding sequence is TGTGCCAGCAGCTCGGGGGGCGCGGGTTCCGAGCAGTACTTC. This codes for CASSSGGAGSEQYF.

The chain joins TRBV18 to TRBJ2-4; D possibly corresponds to TRBD1 (6 bases). The V and J ends lost 3 bases and 1 base respectively, with 7 bases between them. This CDR3 is built from 14 residues. CDR1 and CDR2 from the germline V gene are KGHSH and LQKENI. The CDR3 region is CASSPQGAKNIQYF. As DNA, the CDR3 is TGTGCCAGCTCACCCCAGGGGGCCAAAAACATTCAGTACTTC.

V gene TRBV3-1 (or the pseudogene TRBV3-2) combines with J gene TRBJ2-1; 11 bases agree with TRBD2. Per the germline V gene, CDR1 is LGHDT and CDR2 is YNNKEL (reference sequence). V shed 4 bases, J shed 6 bases, and the junction held 11 bases outside the gene matches. The CDR3 totals 17 residues. In DNA, the CDR3 is TGTGCCAGCAGCCCATCATCGCCGGGACTAGCGGTCAATGAGCAGTTCTTC. This encodes CASSPSSPGLAVNEQFF.

V usage is TRBV19 and J usage is TRBJ2-7; TRBD2 agrees at 13 bases. Per the germline V gene, CDR1 is LNHDA and CDR2 is SQIVND (reference sequence). The CDR3 has 16 amino acids. J was trimmed by 5 bases and V by 4 bases; bases with no gene match: 8. The CDR3 loop reads CASSTQLAGGPHEQYF. In DNA, the CDR3 is TGTGCCAGTAGTACCCAACTAGCGGGAGGGCCCCACGAGCAGTACTTC.

The sample holds one count of this clone. The V call is TRBV19, the J call TRBJ1-1; D might be TRBD1 (6 bases). The CDR3 sequence is 19 residues long. V lost 1 base and J 0 bases, leaving 21 bases between the germline ends. CDR1 and CDR2 (germline): LNHDA, SQIVND (reference sequence). CDR3 coding DNA: TGTGCCAGTAGTATAGTTGGGGGCAGCCTGGCCCGGATGAACACTGAAGCTTTCTTT. Protein: CASSIVGGSLARMNTEAFF.

The chain uses TRBV11-2 and TRBJ2-3; unclear D gene. The CDR3 totals 15 residues. V shed 2 bases and J shed 0 bases, with 9 bases lying between them. Per the germline V gene, CDR1 is SGHAT and CDR2 is FQNNGV. The CDR3 DNA reads as TGTGCCAGCAGCTTAACCCCCACTAGCACAGATACGCAGTATTTT. It specifies CASSLTPTSTDTQYF.

The chain couples TRBV2 to TRBJ2-3, with D possibly TRBD1 on 6 matching bases. Germline loops: CDR1 SNHLY, CDR2 FYNNEI. The CDR3 totals 16 residues. Trimming pared 7 bases from V and 6 bases from J, leaving 23 bases between. Here the CDR3 reads CASTGTWGWQADTQYF. The CDR3 bases are TGTGCCAGCACCGGGACATGGGGGTGGCAGGCGGATACGCAGTATTTT.

The rearrangement links TRBV12-3 or TRBV12-4 to TRBJ1-1, with D possibly matching TRBD1 (5 bases). The CDR3 runs 13 residues. Trimming took 5 bases from V and 5 from J, leaving 12 bases between them. Written as DNA, the CDR3 is TGTGCCAGCAGTAGACAGAGAGGAACTGAAGCTTTCTTT. Translated, it gives CASSRQRGTEAFF.

As concerns this clone: This specimen includes other DNA sequences encoding the same CDR3. CDR3 protein: CASSESLGYTF. CDR3 sequence (DNA): TGTGCCAGCAGTGAATCTCTTGGCTACACCTTC. This chain links TRBV25-1 with TRBJ1-2; D gene uncertain. This CDR3 has 11 amino acids. CDR1 and CDR2 from the germline V gene are MGHDK and SYGVNS. The V end was cut by 1 base, the J end by 7 bases, with 4 bases between.

This clone was observed a few times. The gene calls are TRBV19 and TRBJ1-1; D might be TRBD1 (6 bases). V gave up 5 bases and J gave up 5 bases, with 18 bases separating them. The germline V gene encodes CDR1 LNHDA and CDR2 SQIVND (reference sequence). The CDR3 consists of 15 residues. CDR3 sequence: CASSALGAQGTEAFF. The CDR3 nucleotides read TGTGCCAGTAGTGCTCTTGGGGCCCAGGGGACTGAAGCTTTCTTT.

The CDR3 sequence: CASSEVPEHAGELFF. CDR3 DNA: TGCGCCAGCAGCGAGGTACCTGAACACGCCGGGGAGCTGTTTTTT. The rearrangement links TRBV5-1 to TRBJ2-2; D not certain. V dropped 4 bases and J dropped 6 bases, with 16 bases sitting between them. The CDR3 runs to 15 residues. The germline gives CDR1 SGHRS, CDR2 YFSETQ.

This rearrangement joins TRBV7-3 to TRBJ2-3; 11 bases line up with TRBD2. This CDR3 spans 15 amino acids. The V gene's germline CDR1 is SGHTA and CDR2 FQGTGA. With 6 bases clipped from V and 2 bases from J, the junction kept 4 bases outside the gene matches. CDR3 nucleotides: TGTGCCAGCAGATCGACTAGCGGGGACACAGATACGCAGTATTTT. Encoded protein: CASRSTSGDTDTQYF.

The chain has TRBV23-1 and TRBJ2-7; no reliable D call. TRBV23-1 is an ORF for which the function is uncertain. The V end lost 11 bases, the J end lost 3 bases, and 14 bases lay between the germline ends. The CDR3 is made up of 12 amino acids. CDR3 sequence reads: CASRGTNYEQYF. The DNA for the CDR3 is TGCGCCTCACGCGGTACGAACTACGAGCAGTACTTC.

The chain carries TRBV18 and TRBJ1-2, with 7 bases that match TRBD1. CDR1 and CDR2 from the germline V gene are KGHSH and LQKENI. CDR3 size: 16 residues. J was trimmed by 1 base and V by 3 bases; bases with no gene match: 8. This chain's CDR3 is CASSPRQGDFNYGYTF. As DNA, the CDR3 is TGTGCCAGCTCACCCCGACAGGGTGATTTTAACTATGGCTACACCTTC.

The V and J genes are TRBV11-2 and TRBJ2-2, with 7 bases lining up with TRBD2. Germline CDR1 and CDR2: SGHAT and FQNNGV. The V segment lost 6 bases and the J segment 5 bases; nucleotides outside the gene matches: 6. The CDR3 is 14 amino acids. CDR3: CASSTSASTGELFF. The CDR3 DNA reads TGTGCCAGCAGTACTAGCGCGAGTACCGGGGAGCTGTTTTTT. The full variable domain, rest sourced from reference TRBV11-2 and TRBJ2-2, is EAGVAQSPRYKIIEKRQSVAFWCNPISGHATLYWYQQILGQGPKLLIQFQNNGVVDDSQLPKDRFSAERLKGVDSTLKIQPAKLEDSAVYLCASSTSASTGELFFGEGSRLTVL.

The chain links TRBV19 to TRBJ2-1; tentatively, D is TRBD2 (6 bases). Germline CDR1 is LNHDA and CDR2 is SQIVND (reference sequence). V dropped 0 bases and J dropped 0 bases, with 21 bases sitting between them. The CDR3 contains 20 residues. The CDR3 region is CASSIDRGGALFGSYNEQFF. The DNA for the CDR3 is TGTGCCAGTAGTATAGATCGGGGCGGGGCGCTCTTCGGCTCCTACAATGAGCAGTTCTTC.

The chain has TRBV29-1 and TRBJ2-3; D is possibly TRBD1 (6 bases). V lost 7 bases to trimming and J lost 6 bases, with 17 bases between them. The CDR3 spans 13 residues. Germline values: CDR1 SQVTM, CDR2 ANQGSEA. CDR3 region: CSDGRGGGDTQYF. The CDR3 DNA reads as TGCAGCGACGGCAGGGGTGGTGGGGATACGCAGTATTTT.

The chain combines TRBV21-1 with TRBJ1-6; the table's D call, TRBD1, has no DNA check behind it. TRBV21-1 is marked as a pseudogene. The CDR3 has 18 residues. The chain's CDR3 is CASSHIDSNSSYNSPLHF. The CDR3 coding sequence is TGTGCCAGCAGCCACATCGACAGCAACAGCTCCTATAATTCACCCCTCCACTTT.

This chain links TRBV11-2 with TRBJ2-7; 7 bases align to TRBD1. V shed 5 bases, J shed 0 bases, and the junction held 7 bases outside the gene matches. This CDR3 spans 15 amino acids. Looked up from germline, CDR1 is SGHAT and CDR2 is FQNNGV. The CDR3 sequence: CASSEDRVGSYEQYF. CDR3 sequence (DNA): TGTGCCAGCAGCGAAGACAGGGTGGGCTCCTACGAGCAGTACTTC.

V gene TRBV4-1 combines with J gene TRBJ2-2, with TRBD1 identical over 10 bases. V trimming: 1 base; J trimming: 2 bases; junction bases outside the gene matches: 10. This CDR3 region has 19 residues. Per germline, CDR1 MGHRA and CDR2 YSYEKL. CDR3 bases: TGCGCCAGCAGCCAAGTTTCCGGGACAGGGGCTAAAAACACCGGGGAGCTGTTTTTT. Translating gives CASSQVSGTGAKNTGELFF.

The table lists this clone with a few counts. This chain uses TRBV14 with TRBJ1-2; D is undetermined. The V gene's germline CDR1 is SGHDN and CDR2 FVKESK. CDR3 length equals 15 residues. V lost 6 bases and J lost 2, with 16 bases in between. For the CDR3, the DNA is TGTGCCAGCAGTCAAAACTGGGAGGCAAACTATGGCTACACCTTC. This gives the protein CASSQNWEANYGYTF.

This clone came up a few times. The V gene is TRBV25-1, the J gene TRBJ2-3; 13 bases align to TRBD2. Germline CDR1 MGHDK, CDR2 SYGVNS. The CDR3 has 16 residues. V lost 5 bases to trimming and J lost 6 bases; unmatched junction nucleotides: 8. In DNA, the CDR3 is TGTGCCAGCAGTAGCTTACTAGCGGGGGGGCGTGATACGCAGTATTTT. This sequence encodes CASSSLLAGGRDTQYF.